This TCR beta chain was identified in a study of hypomethylating agent response in myelodysplastic syndrome. Germline V CDR1 and CDR2: SGHRS, YFSETQ. Trimming removed 0 bases from V and 6 bases from J, with 13 bases in between. The CDR3 has 14 residues. With regard to this clone: Its target is not known.

Study results and limitations: Possible novel MDS antigen recognition by shared GLIPH2 clusters needs experimental validation. After treatment, novel clonotypes emerged more in responders, contracted ones more in non-responders.

Each sample had roughly 0.4 ug DNA, as two 200 ng replicates, at survey resolution. Repertoires were generated with immunoSEQ multiplex PCR, while TCRdb's copy carries only in-frame clones and drops some. The profile covers about 3,100 clones, with about 85% appearing a single time and about 12% taken by the ten largest. This sequence joins TRBV5-1 and TRBJ2-7; D is perhaps TRBD1 (6 bases). Sequences were derived from bone marrow, sampled before or after starting hypomethylating agent treatment for myelodysplastic syndrome (not recorded which). The TCR comes from a human donor with myelodysplastic syndrome. CDR3 DNA sequence: TGCGCCAGCAGCTTGGACAGGGTACGGCGCGAGCAGTACTTC. It encodes CASSLDRVRREQYF.